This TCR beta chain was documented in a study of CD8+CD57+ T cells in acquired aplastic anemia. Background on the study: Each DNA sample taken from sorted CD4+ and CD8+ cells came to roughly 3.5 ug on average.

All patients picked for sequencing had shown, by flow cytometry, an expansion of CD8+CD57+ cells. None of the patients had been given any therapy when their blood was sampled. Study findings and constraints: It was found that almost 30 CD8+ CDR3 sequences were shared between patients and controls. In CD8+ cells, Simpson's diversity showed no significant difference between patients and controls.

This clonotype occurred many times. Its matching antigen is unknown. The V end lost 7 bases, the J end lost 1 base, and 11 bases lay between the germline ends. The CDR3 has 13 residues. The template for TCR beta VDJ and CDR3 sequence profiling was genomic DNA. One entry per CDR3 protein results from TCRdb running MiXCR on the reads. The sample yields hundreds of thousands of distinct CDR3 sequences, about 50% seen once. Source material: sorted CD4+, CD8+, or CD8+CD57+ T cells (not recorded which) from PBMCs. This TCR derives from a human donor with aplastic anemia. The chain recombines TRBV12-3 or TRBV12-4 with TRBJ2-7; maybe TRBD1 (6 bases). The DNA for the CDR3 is TGTGCCAGCAATGAACAGGGTTCCTACGAGCAGTACTTC. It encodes CASNEQGSYEQYF.